The present entry profiles one T cell receptor beta chain with its context. CDR1 and CDR2 from the germline V gene are SGHDN and FVKESK. Deletions cut 1 base from V and 9 bases from J, with 10 bases between. This CDR3 has 13 amino acids. These data belong to a study of blood T cells in healthy people across ages. Study details: Roughly one uniquely barcoded beta molecule per two T cells was captured.

For the second PCR, which ran for 7 to 11 cycles, a sample-barcoded 5' primer and a J-beta primer mix were used. A template-switch adaptor containing 12 random nucleotides labeled each cDNA molecule. A single record per CDR3 protein comes from TCRdb applying MiXCR to the 5' RACE reads. The sample holds approximately 320,000 distinct CDR3 sequences, 25% to 30% seen once. Sequenced: blood. V gene TRBV14 combines with J gene TRBJ2-1; D is unclear. This receptor was identified in a woman in her seventies in good health. The CDR3 DNA reads as TGTGCCAGCAGCCAAGGACCGTCAAGTGAGCAGTTCTTC. This gives the protein CASSQGPSSEQFF.